This T cell receptor (beta chain) emerged from a study of blood T cell repertoires in COVID-19 (dated by TCRdb to about 2020). Background for the entire study: Samples covering the acute and convalescent phases of COVID-19 were provided by collaborators in the United States, Italy and Spain. The prospective study material was composed of cDNA or gDNA derived from T cells, B-cell-depleted T cells, or PBMCs. Deeply sampled blood TCRbeta repertoires from subjects exposed to, actively infected with, or recovered from COVID-19 were included in the dataset. A freely available public database, intended as a resource for researchers studying the immune response to SARS-CoV-2, is where the repertoires were released. The samples were drawn from two sources: the first 160 participants of the ongoing ImmuneRACE study, and over 1,000 subjects contributed by 6 global collaborators. The sample metadata nearly always contained a de-identified subject ID, COVID-19 status, age in years and sex. Where available, HLA class I and class II types were obtained from metadata supplied by the sample provider rather than from assay-based typing. Beyond this particular receptor, the publication reports: The quantity of clinical and demographic metadata differed by source and by participant and was supplied without curation.

The immunoSEQ Assay, a bias-controlled multiplex PCR, was used to amplify TCRbeta CDR3 regions from genomic DNA. The original pipeline was this. The number of nucleated cells in each sample was estimated from the amplification of reference gene primers within the assay. To quantify the absolute abundance of each unique TCRbeta CDR3 rearrangement, sequence reads were collapsed and filtered. For each sample, productive Simpson clonality was calculated as the square root of Simpson's diversity index across productive rearrangements. TCRdb re-hosts the immuneACCESS table, in-frame sequences only. Its copies lack some clones; in the studies checked, an unresolved V gene accounts for under half of them, and the cause for the rest is not known. V and J calls and clone size are given by that table; D and trimming were obtained from the DNA. The sample table records around 450,000 clones; around nine tenths of these occur just once. Over 4% of the sample rests with the top ten.

Trimming takes 2 bases from V and 0 bases from J, and the germline ends sit 11 bases apart. Spanning cysteine to phenylalanine, the CDR3 consists of 16 amino acids. CDR3 DNA is the only sequence kept; it has 48 bases, read in frame from the first base. From the germline V gene, CDR1 is KGHDR and CDR2 is SFDVKD. Whole blood was collected in K2EDTA tubes by collaborating institutions according to the institutions' own protocols. For TCRbeta analysis, collaborators shipped samples in one of three forms: frozen whole blood, isolated PBMCs, or DNA extracted from either of those sample types. Comments on this clone: Its antigen is not yet known. The input lacks base qualities; no much larger clone sits a single base away. The sample holds other DNA sequences that translate to the same CDR3.

Source material: peripheral blood. The chain is made from TRBV24-1 and TRBJ2-3; a tentative D match to TRBD2 spans 6 bases. The sequence came from a woman aged 25-40 years with acute or convalescent COVID-19. At the DNA level, the sequence is TGTGCCACCAGTGATTCGACTAGAGGAAGCACAGATACGCAGTATTTT. It codes for CATSDSTRGSTDTQYF.